This entry lists 20 T cell receptor beta chains sequenced from one sample in a study of identical twins. One entry per CDR3 protein results from TCRdb running MiXCR on the 5' RACE reads. The sample holds around 340,000 distinct CDR3 sequences, approximately 9.1% seen once. Sequenced material: naive T cells sorted from blood. These receptor sequences come from a woman between 45 and 65 years old in good health.

This clonotype was counted between two and nine times. The rearrangement uses TRBV6-5 and TRBJ1-1, with a weak D call TRBD1 (6 bases). V was cut by 4 bases and J by 1 base, with 10 bases left in between. The CDR3 contains 14 residues. Germline V lookup: CDR1 MNHEY, CDR2 SVGAGI. The chain's CDR3 is CASSSGQRNTEAFF. The CDR3 region has the DNA TGTGCCAGCAGTTCTGGACAGAGGAACACTGAAGCTTTCTTT.

This clonotype was detected only a few times. The chain has TRBV12-3 or TRBV12-4 and TRBJ2-1, with D possibly matching TRBD2 (5 bases). Trimming took 4 bases from V and 4 from J, leaving 11 bases between them. The CDR3 has 14 residues. The CDR3 protein is CASSSSLGYNEQFF. The CDR3 DNA reads TGTGCCAGCAGTTCTAGCTTGGGGTACAATGAGCAGTTCTTC.

This clonotype was detected ten times or more. The rearrangement uses TRBV4-1 and TRBJ2-5; perhaps D is TRBD1 or TRBD2 (5 bases each). CDR3 size: 13 residues. From germline, CDR1 is MGHRA and CDR2 YSYEKL. The V gene lost 3 bases and the J gene lost 12 bases, with 17 bases spanning the gap. CDR3 loop: CASSQTSRDRKYF. CDR3 sequence (DNA): TGCGCCAGCAGCCAGACTTCCCGGGACCGAAAGTACTTC.

The chain carries TRBV2 and TRBJ1-4; 7 bases are shared with TRBD1. The J segment lost 3 bases and the V segment lost 3 bases, leaving 1 base of the junction unmatched. CDR1 is SNHLY and CDR2 is FYNNEI in the germline V gene. The CDR3 covers 14 residues. In nucleotides, the CDR3 is TGTGCCAGCAGTGAGGACAGGTCTAATGAAAAACTGTTTTTT. The encoded protein is CASSEDRSNEKLFF.

This clonotype was seen ten or more times. The gene calls are TRBV11-2 and TRBJ2-7; 7 positions match TRBD1. The CDR3 extends over 14 amino acids. With 0 bases clipped from V and 2 bases from J, the junction kept 1 base outside the gene matches. Germline-derived CDR1 and CDR2 are SGHAT and FQNNGV. The CDR3 sequence is CASSLDGTAYEQYF. The DNA of the CDR3 is TGTGCCAGCAGCTTAGATGGGACAGCCTACGAGCAGTACTTC.

This sequence joins TRBV27 and TRBJ2-1, with D perhaps TRBD1 (5 bases). Germline lookup yields CDR1 MNHEY and CDR2 SMNVEV (reference sequence). The CDR3 is 14 residues long. Trimming left V 5 bases short and J 6 bases short, with 14 bases between. For the CDR3, the DNA is TGTGCCAGCAGTCCCAGGGCCCCCTCCAATGAGCAGTTCTTC. It is translated as CASSPRAPSNEQFF.

This clonotype showed up just a few times. This chain connects TRBV7-2 to TRBJ2-1; D gene ambiguous. Deletions cut 5 bases from V and 0 bases from J, with 14 bases between. Germline CDR1 and CDR2: SGHTA and FQGNSA. The CDR3 extends over 16 amino acids. The CDR3 here is CASSRRAVSSYNEQFF. In nucleotides, the CDR3 is TGTGCCAGCAGCCGCCGGGCAGTGAGCTCCTACAATGAGCAGTTCTTC.

This clonotype was counted a few times. The chain uses TRBV12-3 or TRBV12-4 and TRBJ2-1, with 9 bases that match TRBD2. The V gene end was trimmed by 2 bases and the J gene end by 8 bases; junction bases not matched to a gene: 7. The CDR3 is 15 residues long. In DNA form, the CDR3 reads TGTGCCAGCAGTTTATCCGGGACTAGCCTCGATGAGCAGTTCTTC. The encoded protein is CASSLSGTSLDEQFF.

There are many counts of this clonotype. The chain recombines TRBV12-3 or TRBV12-4 with TRBJ2-3; 9 bases map to TRBD1. This CDR3 region has 17 residues. Trimming at V came to 6 bases and at J to 2 bases, leaving 12 bases not matched to a gene. CDR3 coding DNA: TGTGCCAGCAGCTCTTCAAGGGGACAGGGCCCCACAGATACGCAGTATTTT. As protein: CASSSSRGQGPTDTQYF.

This chain joins TRBV2 and TRBJ2-7, with D unresolved. Per germline, CDR1 SNHLY and CDR2 FYNNEI. This CDR3 has 10 residues. The V gene lost 4 bases and the J gene lost 5 bases, with 3 bases spanning the gap. This CDR3 reads CASSGDEQYF. The CDR3, as DNA: TGTGCCAGCAGTGGGGACGAGCAGTACTTC.

V gene TRBV7-9 combines with J gene TRBJ1-4; D ambiguous. The germline V and J ends were trimmed by 7 bases and 1 base, with 7 bases remaining between them. This CDR3 is built from 13 residues. In germline, CDR1 is SEHNR, CDR2 FQNEAQ (reference sequence). The CDR3 loop reads CASKDGTNEKLFF. CDR3 DNA: TGTGCCAGCAAAGACGGAACTAATGAAAAACTGTTTTTT.

This clonotype was seen more than once but under ten times. V and J are TRBV30 and TRBJ2-7; 9 bases are shared with TRBD2. The CDR3 spans 14 residues. Germline lookup yields CDR1 GTSNPN and CDR2 SVGIG (reference sequence). V lost 3 bases and J lost 2; bases outside the gene matches: 5. The CDR3 here is CAWRTSGLTYEQYF. CDR3 sequence (DNA): TGTGCCTGGAGGACTAGCGGTTTAACCTACGAGCAGTACTTC. Full variable domain (remainder filled in from reference TRBV30 and TRBJ2-7): SQTIHQWPATLVQPVGSPLSLECTVEGTSNPNLYWYRQAAGRGLQLLFYSVGIGQISSEVPQNLSASRPQDRQFILSSKKLLLSDSGFYLCAWRTSGLTYEQYFGPGTRLTVT.

This sequence joins TRBV2 and TRBJ2-2, with D possibly being TRBD1 (5 bases). Trimming left V 10 bases short and J 5 bases short, with 17 bases between. This CDR3 has 14 amino acids. Germline values: CDR1 SNHLY, CDR2 FYNNEI. This CDR3 is CATLMGLETGELFF. CDR3 DNA: TGTGCCACCCTCATGGGGCTTGAGACCGGGGAGCTGTTTTTT.

A few counts support this clonotype. The chain has TRBV9 and TRBJ2-1, with 7 bases matching TRBD2. The J segment lost 4 bases and the V segment lost 0 bases, leaving 4 bases of the junction unmatched. There are 15 residues in the CDR3. Germline V gene lookup returns CDR1 SGDLS and CDR2 YYNGEE. CDR3 amino acids: CASSVESGTYNEQFF. As DNA, the CDR3 is TGTGCCAGCAGCGTAGAGAGCGGGACTTACAATGAGCAGTTCTTC.

This clonotype has at least ten counts. The chain employs TRBV12-5 and TRBJ1-1; no firm D call. V was pared by 2 bases and J by 11 bases, with 15 bases between. This CDR3 spans 13 amino acids. Per germline, CDR1 LGHNT and CDR2 FRNRAP. CDR3 region: CASGLSLNLRAFF. In DNA, the CDR3 is TGTGCTAGTGGTTTGTCGCTCAACTTGAGGGCTTTCTTT.

The rearrangement uses TRBV7-2 and TRBJ2-1; TRBD2 matches 7 bases. Germline V gene data show CDR1 as SGHTA and CDR2 as FQGNSA. The CDR3 is made up of 16 amino acids. V was pared by 4 bases and J by 6 bases, with 12 bases of the junction left unmatched. The CDR3 DNA follows: TGTGCCAGCAGCTCAACCGGGACTATCGCTACCAATGAGCAGTTCTTC. Encoded protein: CASSSTGTIATNEQFF.

The rearrangement joins TRBV7-9 to TRBJ1-6; D perhaps matches TRBD1 (6 bases). Trimming took off 3 bases at V and 10 bases at J, with 13 bases between the two ends. Per germline, CDR1 SEHNR and CDR2 FQNEAQ (reference sequence). The CDR3 totals 14 residues. The CDR3 DNA reads TGTGCCAGCAGCTTTCAACAGGGTAAATCACCCCTCCACTTT. This translates into CASSFQQGKSPLHF.

This clonotype has a count of ten or more. The chain carries TRBV28 and TRBJ2-4; possible D gene TRBD1, 6 bases. CDR3 size: 16 residues. Trimming removed 11 bases at V and 0 bases at J, with 20 bases between. CDR1 is MDHEN and CDR2 is SYDVKM in the germline V gene. CDR3: CAEDRSLHLAKNIQYF. The CDR3 nucleotides are TGTGCCGAAGACAGGAGCCTCCACCTAGCCAAAAACATTCAGTACTTC.

This clonotype was found a few times. The chain recombines TRBV25-1 with TRBJ1-2, with D possibly being TRBD1 (5 bases). There are 14 residues in the CDR3. Germline V gives CDR1 MGHDK, CDR2 SYGVNS. Trimming stripped 3 bases from V and 5 bases from J, with 13 bases between. For the CDR3, the DNA is TGTGCCAGCAGTGATCCCCTGGGGCGGTATGGCTACACCTTC. It translates to CASSDPLGRYGYTF.

The chain joins TRBV4-1 to TRBJ1-2, with 9 bases fitting TRBD1. From germline, CDR1 is MGHRA and CDR2 YSYEKL. The V segment lost 0 bases and the J segment 6 bases; nucleotides outside the gene matches: 11. CDR3 length: 17 residues. In DNA form, the CDR3 reads TGCGCCAGCAGCCAAGAAGGCCGATCCGGACAGGGGAATGGCTACACCTTC. It yields the protein CASSQEGRSGQGNGYTF.